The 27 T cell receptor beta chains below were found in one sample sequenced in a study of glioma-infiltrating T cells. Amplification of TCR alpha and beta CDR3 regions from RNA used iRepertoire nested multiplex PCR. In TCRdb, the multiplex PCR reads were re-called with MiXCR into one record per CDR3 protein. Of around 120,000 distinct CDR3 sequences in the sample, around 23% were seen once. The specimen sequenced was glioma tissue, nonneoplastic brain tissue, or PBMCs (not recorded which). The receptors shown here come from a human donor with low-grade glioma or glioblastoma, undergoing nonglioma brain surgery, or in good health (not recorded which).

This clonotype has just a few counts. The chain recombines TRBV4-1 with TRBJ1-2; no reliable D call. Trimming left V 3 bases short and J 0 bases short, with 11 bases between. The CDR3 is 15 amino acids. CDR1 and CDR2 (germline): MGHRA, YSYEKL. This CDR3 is CASSQSLKTNYGYTF. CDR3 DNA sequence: TGCGCCAGCAGCCAGTCCCTTAAAACTAACTATGGCTACACCTTC.

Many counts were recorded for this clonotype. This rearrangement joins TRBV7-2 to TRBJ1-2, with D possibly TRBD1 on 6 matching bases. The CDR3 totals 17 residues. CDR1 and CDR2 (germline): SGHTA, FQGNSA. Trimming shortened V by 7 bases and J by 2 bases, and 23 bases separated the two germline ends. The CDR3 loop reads CASTLLQGRGLNYGYTF. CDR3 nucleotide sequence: TGTGCCAGCACCCTATTGCAGGGGCGCGGATTAAACTATGGCTACACCTTC.

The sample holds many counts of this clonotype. The CDR3 loop is CASSRLGYEQYV. The CDR3 DNA reads TGTGCCAGCAGTCGGTTGGGCTACGAGCAGTACGTC. V usage is TRBV28 and J usage is TRBJ2-7; D uncertain. The CDR3 loop spans 12 amino acids. The V end was cut by 5 bases, the J end by 3 bases, with 8 bases between. CDR1 MDHEN and CDR2 SYDVKM come from the germline V gene.

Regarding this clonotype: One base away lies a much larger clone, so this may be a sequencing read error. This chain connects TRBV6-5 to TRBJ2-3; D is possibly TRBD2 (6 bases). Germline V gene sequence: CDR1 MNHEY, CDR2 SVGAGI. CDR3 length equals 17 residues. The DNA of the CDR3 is TGTGCCAGCAGTTCCAAAACGGGGGAAATTTCCACAGATACGAAGTATTTT. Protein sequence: CASSSKTGEISTDTKYF.

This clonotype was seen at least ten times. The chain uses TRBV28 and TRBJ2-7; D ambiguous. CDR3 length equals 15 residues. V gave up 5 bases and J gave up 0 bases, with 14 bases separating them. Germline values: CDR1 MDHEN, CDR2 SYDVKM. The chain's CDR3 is CASSPQAPSSYEQYV. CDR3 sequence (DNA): TGTGCCAGCAGTCCTCAGGCTCCTAGCTCCTACGAGCAGTACGTC.

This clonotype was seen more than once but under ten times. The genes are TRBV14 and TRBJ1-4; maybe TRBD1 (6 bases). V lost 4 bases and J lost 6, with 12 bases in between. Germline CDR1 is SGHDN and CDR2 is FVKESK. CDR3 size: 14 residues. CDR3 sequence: CASSLKGVDEKLFF. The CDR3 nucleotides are TGTGCCAGCAGCCTCAAGGGGGTAGATGAAAAACTGTTTTTT.

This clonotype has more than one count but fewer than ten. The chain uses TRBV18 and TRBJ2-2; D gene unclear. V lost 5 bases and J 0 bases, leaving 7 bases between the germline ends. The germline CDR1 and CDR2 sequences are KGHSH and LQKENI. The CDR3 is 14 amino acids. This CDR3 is CASSFRPNTGELFF. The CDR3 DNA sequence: TGTGCCAGCTCATTCCGACCGAACACCGGGGAGCTGTTTTTT.

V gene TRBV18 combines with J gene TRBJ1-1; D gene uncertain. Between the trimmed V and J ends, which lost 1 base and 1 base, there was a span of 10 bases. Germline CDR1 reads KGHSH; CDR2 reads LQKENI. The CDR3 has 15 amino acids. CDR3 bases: TGTGCCAGCTCACCACAACCAGGAACGAACACTGAAGCTTTCTTT. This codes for CASSPQPGTNTEAFF.

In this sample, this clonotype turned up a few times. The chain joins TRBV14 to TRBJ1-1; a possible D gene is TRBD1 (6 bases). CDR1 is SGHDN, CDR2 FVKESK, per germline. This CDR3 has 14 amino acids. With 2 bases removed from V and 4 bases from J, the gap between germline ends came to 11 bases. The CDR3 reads CASSQPGAGTEAFF. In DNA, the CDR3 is TGTGCCAGCAGCCAACCGGGGGCAGGCACTGAAGCTTTCTTT.

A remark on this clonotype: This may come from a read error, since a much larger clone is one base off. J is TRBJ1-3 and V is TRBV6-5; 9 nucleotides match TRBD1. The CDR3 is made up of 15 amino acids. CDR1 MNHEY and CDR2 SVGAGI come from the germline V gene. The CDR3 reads CASSPRTGAGNNIYF. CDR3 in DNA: TGTGCCAGCAGTCCCCGGACAGGGGCTGGAAACAACATATATTTT.

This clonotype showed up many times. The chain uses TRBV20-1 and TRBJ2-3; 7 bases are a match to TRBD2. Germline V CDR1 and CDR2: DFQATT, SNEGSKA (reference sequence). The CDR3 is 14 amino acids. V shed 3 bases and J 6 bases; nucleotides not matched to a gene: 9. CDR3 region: CSASPSGPTDTQYF. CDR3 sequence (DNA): TGCAGTGCTAGCCCTAGCGGCCCCACGGATACGCAGTATTTT.

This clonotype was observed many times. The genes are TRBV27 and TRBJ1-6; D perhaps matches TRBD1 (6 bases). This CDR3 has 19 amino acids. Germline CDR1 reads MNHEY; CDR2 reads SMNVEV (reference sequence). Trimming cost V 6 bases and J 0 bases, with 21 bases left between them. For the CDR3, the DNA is TGTGCCAGCAGGGGGGCGGTAAGCTTAGAGAGCTCCTATAATTCACCCCTCCACTTT. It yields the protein CASRGAVSLESSYNSPLHF.

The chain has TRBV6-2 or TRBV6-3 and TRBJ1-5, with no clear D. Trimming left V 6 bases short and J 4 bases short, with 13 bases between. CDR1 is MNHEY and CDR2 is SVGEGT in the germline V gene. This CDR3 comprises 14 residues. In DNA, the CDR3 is TGTGCCAGCAGGGGTGCTACAGAGAATCAGCCCCAGCATTTT. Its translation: CASRGATENQPQHF.

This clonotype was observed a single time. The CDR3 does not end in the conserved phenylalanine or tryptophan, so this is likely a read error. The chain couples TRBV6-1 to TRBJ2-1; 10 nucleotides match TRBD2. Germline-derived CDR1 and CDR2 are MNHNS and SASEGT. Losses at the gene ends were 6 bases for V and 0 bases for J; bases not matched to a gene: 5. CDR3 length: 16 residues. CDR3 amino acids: CASRRTSGHSYNEQFL. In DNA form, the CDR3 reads TGTGCCAGCAGGAGGACTAGCGGACACTCCTACAATGAGCAGTTCTTA.

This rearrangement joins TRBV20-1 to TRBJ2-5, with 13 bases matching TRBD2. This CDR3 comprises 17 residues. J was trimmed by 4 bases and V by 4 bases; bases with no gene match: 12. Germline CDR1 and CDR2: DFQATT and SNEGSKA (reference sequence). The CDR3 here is CSAKGTSGERTSETQYF. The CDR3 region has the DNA TGCAGTGCTAAAGGGACTAGCGGGGAGCGCACCTCAGAGACCCAGTACTTC.

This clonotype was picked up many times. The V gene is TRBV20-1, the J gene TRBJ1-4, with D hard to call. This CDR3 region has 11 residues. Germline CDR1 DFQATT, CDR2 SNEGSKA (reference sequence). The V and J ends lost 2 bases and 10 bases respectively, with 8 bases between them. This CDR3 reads CSARIPGKLFF. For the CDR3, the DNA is TGCAGTGCTAGAATCCCGGGAAAACTGTTTTTT.

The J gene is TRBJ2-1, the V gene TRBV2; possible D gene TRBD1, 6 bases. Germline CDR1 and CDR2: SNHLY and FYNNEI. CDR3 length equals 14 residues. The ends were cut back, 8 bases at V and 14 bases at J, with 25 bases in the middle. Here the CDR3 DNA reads TGTGCCAGCCGCACAGGGTCAGGACAGACACTGGAGTTCTTC. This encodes CASRTGSGQTLEFF.

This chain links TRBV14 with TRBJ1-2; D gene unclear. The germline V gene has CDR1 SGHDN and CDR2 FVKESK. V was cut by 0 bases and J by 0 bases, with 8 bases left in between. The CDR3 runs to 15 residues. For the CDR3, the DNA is TGTGCCAGCAGCCAAGATTACGTTTCTAACTATGGCTACACCTTC. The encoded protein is CASSQDYVSNYGYTF.

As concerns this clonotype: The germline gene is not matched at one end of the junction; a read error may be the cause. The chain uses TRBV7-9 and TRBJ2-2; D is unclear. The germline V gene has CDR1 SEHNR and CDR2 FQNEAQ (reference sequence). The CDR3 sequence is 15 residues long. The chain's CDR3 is CASSLRTANTGELFF. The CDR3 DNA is TGCGCCAGCAGCTTGAGAACAGCGAACACCGGGGAGCTGTTTTTT.

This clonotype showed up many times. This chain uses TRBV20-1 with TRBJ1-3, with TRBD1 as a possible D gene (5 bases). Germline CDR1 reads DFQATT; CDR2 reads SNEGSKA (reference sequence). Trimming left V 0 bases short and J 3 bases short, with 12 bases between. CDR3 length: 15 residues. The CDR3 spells CSARDQPGHGNTIYF. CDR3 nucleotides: TGCAGTGCTAGAGATCAGCCAGGGCATGGAAACACCATATATTTT.

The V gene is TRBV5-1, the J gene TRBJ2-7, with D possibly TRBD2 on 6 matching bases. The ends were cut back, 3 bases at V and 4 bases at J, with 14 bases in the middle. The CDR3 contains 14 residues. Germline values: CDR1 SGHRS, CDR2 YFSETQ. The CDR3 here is CASSSGLPSYEQYV. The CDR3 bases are TGCGCCAGCAGCTCAGGACTACCAAGTTACGAGCAGTACGTC.

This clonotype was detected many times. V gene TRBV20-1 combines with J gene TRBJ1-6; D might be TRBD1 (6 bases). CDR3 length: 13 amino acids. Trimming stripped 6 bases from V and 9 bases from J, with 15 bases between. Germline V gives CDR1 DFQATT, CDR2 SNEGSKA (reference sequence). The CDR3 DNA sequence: TGCAGTGCCACACAGGGTAGTGTTTCACCCCTCCACTTT. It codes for CSATQGSVSPLHF.

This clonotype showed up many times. CDR3 in DNA: TGTGCCAGCAGAAGCCGGGACTTCTTCACAGATACGCAGTATTTT. This translates into CASRSRDFFTDTQYF. V gene TRBV2 combines with J gene TRBJ2-3; TRBD2 is a possible D gene (6 bases). CDR1 SNHLY and CDR2 FYNNEI come from the germline V gene. V was cut by 6 bases and J by 2 bases, with 15 bases left in between. The CDR3 consists of 15 residues.

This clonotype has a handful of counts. This CDR3 is CASSQTSPSHGEQYV. The DNA for the CDR3 is TGTGCCAGCAGTCAGACCTCGCCGTCCCACGGTGAGCAGTACGTC. The chain combines TRBV28 with TRBJ2-7, with unresolved D. The CDR3 length is 15 residues. The V end lost 5 bases, the J end lost 7 bases, and 21 bases lay between the germline ends. Germline V gene lookup returns CDR1 MDHEN and CDR2 SYDVKM.

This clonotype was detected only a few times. For the CDR3, the DNA is TGTGCCAGCCGGGAAGGACCCATGAACACTGAAGCTTTCTTT. Its protein is CASREGPMNTEAFF. The chain links TRBV9 to TRBJ1-1, with no clear D. There are 14 residues in the CDR3. Trimming took 7 bases from V and 0 from J, leaving 13 bases between them. Germline CDR1 reads SGDLS; CDR2 reads YYNGEE.

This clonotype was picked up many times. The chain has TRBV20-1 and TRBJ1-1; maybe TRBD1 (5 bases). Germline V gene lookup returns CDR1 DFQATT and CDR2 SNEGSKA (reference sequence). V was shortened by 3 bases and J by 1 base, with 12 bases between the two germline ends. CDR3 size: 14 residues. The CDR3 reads CSARDQGKNTEAFF. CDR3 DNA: TGCAGTGCTAGGGATCAGGGTAAGAACACTGAAGCTTTCTTT.

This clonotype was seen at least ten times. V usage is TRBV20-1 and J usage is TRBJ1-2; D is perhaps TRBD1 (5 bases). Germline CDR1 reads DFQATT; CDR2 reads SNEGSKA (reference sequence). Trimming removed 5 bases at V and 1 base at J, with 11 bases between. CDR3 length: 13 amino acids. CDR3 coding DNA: TGCAGTGCTGGAAGGGGTGTTAACTATGGCTACACCTTC. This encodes CSAGRGVNYGYTF.